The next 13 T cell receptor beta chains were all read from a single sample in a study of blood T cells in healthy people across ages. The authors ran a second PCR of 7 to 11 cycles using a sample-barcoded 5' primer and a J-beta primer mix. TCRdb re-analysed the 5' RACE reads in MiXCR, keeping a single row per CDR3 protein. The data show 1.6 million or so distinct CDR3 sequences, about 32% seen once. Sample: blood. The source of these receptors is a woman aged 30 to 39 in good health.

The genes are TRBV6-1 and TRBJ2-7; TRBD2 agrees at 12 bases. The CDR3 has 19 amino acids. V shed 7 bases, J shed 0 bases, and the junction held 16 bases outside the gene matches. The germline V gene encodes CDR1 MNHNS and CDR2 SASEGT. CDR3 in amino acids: CASKGVGTSGLPSSYEQYF. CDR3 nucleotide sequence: TGTGCCAGCAAGGGAGTGGGGACTAGCGGGCTCCCGAGCTCCTACGAGCAGTACTTC.

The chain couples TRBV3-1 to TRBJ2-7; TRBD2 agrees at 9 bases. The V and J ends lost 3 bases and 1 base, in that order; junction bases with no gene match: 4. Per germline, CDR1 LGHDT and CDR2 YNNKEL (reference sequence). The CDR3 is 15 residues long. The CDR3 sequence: CASSHNGLASYEQYF. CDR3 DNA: TGTGCCAGCAGCCACAACGGACTAGCGTCCTACGAGCAGTACTTC.

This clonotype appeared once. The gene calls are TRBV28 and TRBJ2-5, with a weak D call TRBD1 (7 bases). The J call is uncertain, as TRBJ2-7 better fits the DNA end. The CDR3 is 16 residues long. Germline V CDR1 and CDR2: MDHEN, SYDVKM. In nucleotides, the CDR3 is TGTGCCAGCAGTCCCTGGGACAGCCGGAGGGTCCACGAGCAGTACTTC. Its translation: CASSPWDSRRVHEQYF.

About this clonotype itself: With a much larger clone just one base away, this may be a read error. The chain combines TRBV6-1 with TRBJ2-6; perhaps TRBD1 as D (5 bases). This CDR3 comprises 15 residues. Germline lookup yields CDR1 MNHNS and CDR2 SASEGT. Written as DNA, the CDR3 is TGTGCCAGCAGTGAAGGGTTCTCTGGGGCCAACGTCCGGACTTTC. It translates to CASSEGFSGANVRTF.

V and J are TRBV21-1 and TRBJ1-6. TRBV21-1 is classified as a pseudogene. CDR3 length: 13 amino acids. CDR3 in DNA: TGTGCCAGCAGCAAATTTGTGGGATCACCCCTCCACTTT. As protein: CASSKFVGSPLHF.

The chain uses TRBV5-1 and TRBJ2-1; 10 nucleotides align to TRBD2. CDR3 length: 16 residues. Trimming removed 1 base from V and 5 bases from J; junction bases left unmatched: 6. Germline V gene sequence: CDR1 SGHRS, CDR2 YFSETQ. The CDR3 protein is CASSLMASGGHNEQFF. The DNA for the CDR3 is TGCGCCAGCAGCTTGATGGCTAGCGGGGGCCACAATGAGCAGTTCTTC.

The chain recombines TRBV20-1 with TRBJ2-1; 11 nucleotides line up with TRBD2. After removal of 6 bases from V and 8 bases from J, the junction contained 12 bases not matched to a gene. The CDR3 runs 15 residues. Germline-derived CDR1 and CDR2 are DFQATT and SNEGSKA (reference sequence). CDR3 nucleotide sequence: TGCAGTGCGCCCAAGGGGGTAGCGGGAGGGCATGAGCAGTTCTTC. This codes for CSAPKGVAGGHEQFF.

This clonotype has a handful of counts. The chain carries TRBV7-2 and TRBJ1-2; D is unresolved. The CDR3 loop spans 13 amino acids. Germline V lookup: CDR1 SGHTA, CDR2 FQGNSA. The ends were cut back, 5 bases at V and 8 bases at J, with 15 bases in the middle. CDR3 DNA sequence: TGTGCCAGCAGCCAAGGAACAAGGGAAGGCTACACCTTC. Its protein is CASSQGTREGYTF. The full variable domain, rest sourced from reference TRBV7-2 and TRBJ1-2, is GAGVSQSPSNKVTEKGKDVELRCDPISGHTALYWYRQSLGQGLEFLIYFQGNSAPDKSGLPSDRFSAERTGGSVSTLTIQRTQQEDSAVYLCASSQGTREGYTFGSGTRLTVV.

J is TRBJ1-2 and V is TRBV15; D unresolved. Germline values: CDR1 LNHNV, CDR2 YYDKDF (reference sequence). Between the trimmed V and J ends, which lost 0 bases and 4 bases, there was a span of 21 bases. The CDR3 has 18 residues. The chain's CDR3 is CATSRDQSIDRPLYGYTF. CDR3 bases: TGTGCCACCAGCAGAGATCAAAGTATTGACCGACCACTCTATGGCTACACCTTC.

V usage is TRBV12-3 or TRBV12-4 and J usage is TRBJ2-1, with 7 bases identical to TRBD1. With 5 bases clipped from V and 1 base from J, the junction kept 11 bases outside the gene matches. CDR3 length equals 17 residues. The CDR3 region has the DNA TGTGCCAGCAGTCCCCGAGCCCGGGACAGTTCCTACAATGAGCAGTTCTTC. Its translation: CASSPRARDSSYNEQFF.

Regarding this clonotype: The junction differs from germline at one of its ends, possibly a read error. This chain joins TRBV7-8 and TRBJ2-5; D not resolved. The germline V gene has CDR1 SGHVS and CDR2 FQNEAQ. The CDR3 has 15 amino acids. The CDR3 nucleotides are TGTGCCAGCAGCTTAGGTCTGACCGTAAGAGAGACCCAGGACTTC. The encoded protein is CASSLGLTVRETQDF.

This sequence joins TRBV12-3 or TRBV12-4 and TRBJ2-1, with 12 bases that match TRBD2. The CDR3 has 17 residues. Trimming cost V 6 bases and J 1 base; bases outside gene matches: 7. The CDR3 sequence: CASRASGGAGSYNEQFF. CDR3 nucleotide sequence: TGTGCCAGCAGGGCTAGCGGGGGGGCTGGTTCCTACAATGAGCAGTTCTTC.

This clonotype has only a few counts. The CDR3 loop reads CASSPEGHLQETQYF. CDR3 sequence (DNA): TGCGCCAGCAGCCCGGAAGGACACCTCCAAGAGACCCAGTACTTC. The chain employs TRBV4-1 and TRBJ2-5, with D perhaps TRBD1 (5 bases). This CDR3 spans 15 amino acids. V lost 4 bases, J lost 1 base, and 13 bases lay in between. CDR1 is MGHRA, CDR2 YSYEKL, per germline.